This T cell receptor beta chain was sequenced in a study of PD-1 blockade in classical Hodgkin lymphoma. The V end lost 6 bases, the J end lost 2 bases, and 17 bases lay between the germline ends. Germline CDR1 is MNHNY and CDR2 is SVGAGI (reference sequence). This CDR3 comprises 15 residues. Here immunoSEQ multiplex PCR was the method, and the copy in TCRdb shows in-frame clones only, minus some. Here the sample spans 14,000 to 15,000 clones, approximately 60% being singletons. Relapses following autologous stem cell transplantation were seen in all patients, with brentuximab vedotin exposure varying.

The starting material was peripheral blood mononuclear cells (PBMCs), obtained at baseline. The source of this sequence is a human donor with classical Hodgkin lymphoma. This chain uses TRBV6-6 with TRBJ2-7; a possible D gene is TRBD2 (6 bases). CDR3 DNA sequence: TGTGCCAGCAGCTCCGGTAGCGGTTACGCCTACGAGCAGTACTTC. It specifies CASSSGSGYAYEQYF.